These T cell receptor beta chains were read from a single sample in a study of T cell clonotyping in hematopoietic cell transplantation. The repertoire was sequenced with immunoSEQ multiplex PCR; TCRdb's copy has only in-frame clones and lacks some. The sample carries approximately 41,000 clones, 85% recorded once. The specimen was peripheral blood mononuclear cells, collected before stem cell transplant. The receptors shown here come from a man aged 60 to 69 with acute myeloid leukemia. Some clones in this sample may be carry-over from other donors' samples. Both conserved end residues are part of each CDR3. Fields, in order: clone size, D gene, V gene, J gene, CDR3 length, CDR3 protein, CDR3 DNA. D genes are given only for firm matches. Where a row states a size, it is once, few, many or the class of an expanded clone; other rows omit it.

abundance: NA; d_gene: TRBD2; v_gene: TRBV7-3; j_gene: TRBJ2-3; len: 16; CDR3aa: CASSSLAGGSTDTQYF; CDR3nt: TGTGCCAGCAGCTCGCTAGCGGGGGGGAGCACAGATACGCAGTATTTT
abundance: few; d_gene: NA; v_gene: TRBV11-3; j_gene: TRBJ1-6; len: 14; CDR3aa: CASRADFGNSPLHF; CDR3nt: TGTGCCAGCAGGGCCGACTTCGGTAATTCACCCCTCCACTTT
abundance: NA; d_gene: NA; v_gene: TRBV12-1; j_gene: TRBJ1-2; len: 16; CDR3aa: CASSRDRASPNYGYTF; CDR3nt: TGTGCCAGCAGCCGTGATCGGGCCAGCCCCAACTATGGCTACACCTTC
abundance: once; d_gene: TRBD1; v_gene: TRBV5-4; j_gene: TRBJ1-4; len: 14; CDR3aa: CASSLRGGVEKLFF; CDR3nt: TGTGCCAGCAGCTTGAGAGGGGGCGTTGAAAAACTGTTTTTT
abundance: NA; d_gene: NA; v_gene: TRBV15; j_gene: TRBJ1-3; len: 14; CDR3aa: CATIKTKYLDTIYF; CDR3nt: TGTGCCACCATTAAAACGAAGTACCTGGACACCATATATTTT
abundance: NA; d_gene: NA; v_gene: TRBV2; j_gene: TRBJ1-6; len: 15; CDR3aa: CASSVEGGTNSPLHF; CDR3nt: TGTGCCAGCAGCGTGGAGGGGGGTACCAATTCACCCCTCCACTTT
abundance: NA; d_gene: TRBD2; v_gene: TRBV28; j_gene: TRBJ2-5; len: 13; CDR3aa: CASSGGLWETQYF; CDR3nt: TGTGCCAGCTCGGGGGGGCTGTGGGAGACCCAGTACTTC
abundance: NA; d_gene: NA; v_gene: TRBV15; j_gene: TRBJ1-6; len: 14; CDR3aa: CATSREASNSPLHF; CDR3nt: TGTGCCACCAGCAGAGAGGCTAGCAATTCACCCCTCCACTTT
abundance: once; d_gene: NA; v_gene: TRBV29-1; j_gene: TRBJ2-5; len: 14; CDR3aa: CSVGLAGLQETQYF; CDR3nt: TGCAGCGTTGGCCTGGCGGGACTCCAAGAGACCCAGTACTTC
abundance: NA; d_gene: TRBD1; v_gene: TRBV7-9; j_gene: TRBJ2-7; len: 17; CDR3aa: CASSSLPARTGGYEQYF; CDR3nt: TGTGCCAGCAGCTCCCTCCCCGCCCGGACAGGGGGCTACGAGCAGTACTTC
abundance: NA; d_gene: NA; v_gene: TRBV5-1; j_gene: TRBJ1-6; len: 12; CDR3aa: CASSRSNSPLHF; CDR3nt: TGCGCCAGCAGTAGGAGCAATTCACCCCTCCACTTT
abundance: NA; d_gene: NA; v_gene: TRBV11-3; j_gene: TRBJ2-7; len: 16; CDR3aa: CASSSPSYSISYEQYF; CDR3nt: TGTGCCAGCAGCTCCCCGTCGTACTCGATTTCCTACGAGCAGTACTTC
abundance: NA; d_gene: NA; v_gene: TRBV27; j_gene: TRBJ1-6; len: 14; CDR3aa: CASSFGQSGRPLHF; CDR3nt: TGTGCCAGCAGTTTCGGCCAGAGCGGAAGACCCCTCCACTTT
abundance: NA; d_gene: TRBD1; v_gene: TRBV29-1; j_gene: TRBJ2-1; len: 14; CDR3aa: CSVLDRGGYNEQFF; CDR3nt: TGCAGCGTCCTGGACAGGGGGGGTTACAATGAGCAGTTCTTC
abundance: NA; d_gene: NA; v_gene: TRBV7-2; j_gene: TRBJ2-1; len: 15; CDR3aa: CASSLAGSSYNEQFF; CDR3nt: TGTGCCAGCAGCTTGGCGGGTAGCTCCTACAATGAGCAGTTCTTC
abundance: NA; d_gene: NA; v_gene: TRBV7-6; j_gene: TRBJ2-7; len: 16; CDR3aa: CASSPNGQLSSYEQYF; CDR3nt: TGTGCCAGCAGCCCCAACGGACAGCTGAGCTCCTACGAGCAGTACTTC
abundance: NA; d_gene: TRBD1; v_gene: TRBV7-2; j_gene: TRBJ1-1; len: 14; CDR3aa: CASSPGGLNTEAFF; CDR3nt: TGTGCCAGCAGCCCAGGGGGATTGAACACTGAAGCTTTCTTT
abundance: NA; d_gene: TRBD1; v_gene: TRBV30; j_gene: TRBJ1-1; len: 13; CDR3aa: CAWMGQGNTEAFF; CDR3nt: TGTGCCTGGATGGGACAGGGGAACACTGAAGCTTTCTTT
abundance: NA; d_gene: NA; v_gene: TRBV11-1; j_gene: TRBJ2-5; len: 13; CDR3aa: CASSLGMGETQYF; CDR3nt: TGTGCCAGCAGCTTGGGGATGGGCGAGACCCAGTACTTC
abundance: NA; d_gene: NA; v_gene: TRBV27; j_gene: TRBJ2-7; len: 16; CDR3aa: CASRDGHPSAPYEQYF; CDR3nt: TGTGCCAGCAGAGACGGACATCCCTCGGCCCCCTACGAGCAGTACTTC